This TCR beta chain comes out of a study of blood T cells in healthy people across ages (dated by TCRdb to between 2014 and 2017). Regarding the research as a whole: In model experiments, template switching captured roughly one uniquely barcoded TCR beta cDNA molecule for every two T cells. Two additional independent replicas of 1 million unique cDNA reads from the same blood draw were analyzed for two donors (one aged 18 to 29 and one aged 80 or older). Donors were grouped into four age groups: young (average 16 years), middle-aged (39), aged (about 60) and long-lived (around 80). The study measured age-related changes in TCR beta repertoire diversity using deep sequencing normalized with unique cDNA molecular identifiers. Donors of different ages were randomly distributed across sequencing lanes to avoid experimental bias. What the study reported, not specific to this receptor: Estimates of total diversity based on one million sequenced T cells were considered lower bounds and underestimates. The long-lived group showed more naive CD4+ T cells, fewer expanded clones and increased TCR diversity than the aged group, suggesting age selection. Donor CMV infection status was unknown, potentially confounding age-related changes in expanded clonotypes. Observed TCR beta diversity per million T cells fell roughly linearly with age, and a significant reduction was already apparent by age about 43. Conclusive comparison of naive and antigen-experienced compartments was prevented by the profiling of bulk unsorted PBMCs. There was a strong correlation between observed TCR beta diversity and the percentage of naive T cells measured by flow cytometry.

Trimming removed 10 bases from V and 4 bases from J; the gene matches leave 13 bases unexplained. According to the germline V gene, CDR1 reads SNHLY and CDR2 reads FYNNEI. The CDR3 spans 15 residues, from the cysteine through the phenylalanine. The sequence is cut down to CDR3 DNA, 45 bases in frame from base 1. The approximately 41 donors, aged about 6 to 100 years, were systemically healthy Caucasian individuals from Russia. Each donor gave approximately 10 milliliters of peripheral blood, collected into EDTA-treated Vacutainer tubes. PBMCs were isolated by Ficoll-Paque density-gradient centrifugation, with at least 6.5 million obtained per sample. Trizol reagent was used to extract total RNA from PBMCs, with at least 6 micrograms per sample. For every donor, flow cytometry on a PBMC aliquot measured the percentage of naive CD45RAhigh/CD27high T cells. The library was produced with 5' RACE. The sequencing machine was an Illumina HiSeq 2500. A second roughly 6 to 12 cycle PCR used a sample-barcoded 5' primer and a J-beta primer mix. A template-switch 5' adaptor carrying 12 random nucleotides introduced a unique molecular identifier onto each TCR beta cDNA molecule. Each sample yielded at least 3 million CDR3-containing paired-end reads. All of the RNA was converted into first-strand cDNA using the Mint cDNA synthesis kit, with a TRBC-specific oligonucleotide serving as the primer. All cDNA was treated with uracil-DNA glycosylase and then went through a first 18-cycle PCR with the universal primers M1SS and BC2_uni_R. Regarding the original processing steps: Each sample was normalized by randomly selecting 1 million high-quality reads, each carrying a distinct molecular identifier. Reads sharing molecular identifiers were discarded rather than binned into consensus sequences. MiTCR, set to a Q25 quality threshold and the strictest error-elimination algorithm, was used for CDR3 identification, clonotype clustering and error correction. Lower-bound total TCR beta diversity was estimated with a nonparametric unseen species model using Euler transformation. Starting from the raw public reads, TCRdb applied fastp trimming at Q25, assembled clones with MiXCR and retained in-frame beta chains. Each CDR3 protein gets just one entry, which takes the most common genes and DNA from the rows behind it. The V and J calls come from TCRdb's annotation, not from the publication. For this sample there are roughly 1,300,000 distinct CDR3 sequences; 45% to 70% appear just once. Of the sample, over 6.5% falls within the top ten clones.

Only a few counts were recorded for this clonotype. This receptor's antigen is unknown. No base qualities exist here, and no much larger clone lies one base off it. The source of this sequence is a man aged 18 to 35 in good health. The chain is made from TRBV2 and TRBJ2-3, with 8 bases matching TRBD2. Sequences were obtained from blood. In nucleotides, the sequence is TGTGCCACCACTCGGGAGGGGGTAAGCCCAGATACGCAGTATTTT. Translated, this gives CATTREGVSPDTQYF.